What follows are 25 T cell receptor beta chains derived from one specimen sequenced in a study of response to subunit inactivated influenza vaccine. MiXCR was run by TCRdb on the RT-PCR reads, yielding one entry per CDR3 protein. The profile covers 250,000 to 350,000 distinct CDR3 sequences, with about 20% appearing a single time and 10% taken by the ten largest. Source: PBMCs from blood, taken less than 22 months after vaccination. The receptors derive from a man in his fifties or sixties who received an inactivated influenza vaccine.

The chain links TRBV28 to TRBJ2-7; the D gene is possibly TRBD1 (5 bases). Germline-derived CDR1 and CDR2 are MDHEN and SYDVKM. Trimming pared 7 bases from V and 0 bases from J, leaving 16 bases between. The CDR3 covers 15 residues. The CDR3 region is CASTTLGRASYEQYF. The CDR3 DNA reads TGTGCCAGCACCACCTTGGGCAGGGCCTCCTACGAGCAGTACTTC.

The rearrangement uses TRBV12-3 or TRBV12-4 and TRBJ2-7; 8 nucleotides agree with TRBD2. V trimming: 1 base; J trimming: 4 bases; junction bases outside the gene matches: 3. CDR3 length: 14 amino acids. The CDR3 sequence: CASSLGTSPYEQYF. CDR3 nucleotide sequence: TGTGCCAGCAGTTTAGGGACTAGCCCATACGAGCAGTACTTC.

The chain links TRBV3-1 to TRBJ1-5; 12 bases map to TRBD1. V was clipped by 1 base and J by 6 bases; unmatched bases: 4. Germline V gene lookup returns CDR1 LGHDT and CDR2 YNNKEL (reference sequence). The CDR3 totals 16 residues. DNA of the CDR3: TGTGCCAGCAGCCAAGCCGGGACAGGGGGCTCTCAGCCCCAGCATTTT. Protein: CASSQAGTGGSQPQHF.

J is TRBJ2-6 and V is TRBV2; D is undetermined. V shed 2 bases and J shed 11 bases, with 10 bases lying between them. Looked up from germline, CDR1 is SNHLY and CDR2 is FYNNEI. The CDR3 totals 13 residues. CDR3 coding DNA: TGTGCCAGCAGTGAATCAGCAGCTTACGTCCTGACTTTC. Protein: CASSESAAYVLTF.

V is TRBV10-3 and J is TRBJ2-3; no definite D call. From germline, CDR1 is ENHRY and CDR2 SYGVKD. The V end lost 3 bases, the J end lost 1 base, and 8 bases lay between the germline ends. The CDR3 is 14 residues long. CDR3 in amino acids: CAISDVLGTDTQYF. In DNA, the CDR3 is TGTGCCATCAGTGATGTTCTAGGCACAGATACGCAGTATTTT.

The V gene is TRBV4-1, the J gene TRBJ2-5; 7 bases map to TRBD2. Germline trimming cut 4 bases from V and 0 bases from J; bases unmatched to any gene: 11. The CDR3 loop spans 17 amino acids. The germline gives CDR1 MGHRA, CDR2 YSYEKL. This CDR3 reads CASSPRLSSGNQETQYF. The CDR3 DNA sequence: TGCGCCAGCAGCCCGAGGCTGTCTAGCGGAAACCAAGAGACCCAGTACTTC.

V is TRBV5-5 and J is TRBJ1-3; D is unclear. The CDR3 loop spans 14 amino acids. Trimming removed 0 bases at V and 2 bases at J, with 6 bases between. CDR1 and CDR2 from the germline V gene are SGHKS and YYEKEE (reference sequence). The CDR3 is CASSLGKPGNTIYF. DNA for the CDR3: TGTGCCAGCAGCTTGGGGAAACCTGGAAACACCATATATTTT.

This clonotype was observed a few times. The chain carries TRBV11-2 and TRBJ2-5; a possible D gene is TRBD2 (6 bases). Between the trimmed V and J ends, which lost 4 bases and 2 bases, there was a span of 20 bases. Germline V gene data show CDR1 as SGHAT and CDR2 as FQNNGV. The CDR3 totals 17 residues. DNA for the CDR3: TGTGCCAGCAGCTCGGTAGGAGGGCACCAACTACAAGAGACCCAGTACTTC. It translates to CASSSVGGHQLQETQYF. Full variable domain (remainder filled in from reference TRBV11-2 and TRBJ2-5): EAGVAQSPRYKIIEKRQSVAFWCNPISGHATLYWYQQILGQGPKLLIQFQNNGVVDDSQLPKDRFSAERLKGVDSTLKIQPAKLEDSAVYLCASSSVGGHQLQETQYFGPGTRLLVL.

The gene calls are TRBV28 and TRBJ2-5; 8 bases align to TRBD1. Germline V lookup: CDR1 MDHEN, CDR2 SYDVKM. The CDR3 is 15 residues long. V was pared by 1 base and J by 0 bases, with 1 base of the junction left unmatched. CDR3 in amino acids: CASSLYRGNQETQYF. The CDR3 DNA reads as TGTGCCAGCAGTTTATACAGGGGGAACCAAGAGACCCAGTACTTC.

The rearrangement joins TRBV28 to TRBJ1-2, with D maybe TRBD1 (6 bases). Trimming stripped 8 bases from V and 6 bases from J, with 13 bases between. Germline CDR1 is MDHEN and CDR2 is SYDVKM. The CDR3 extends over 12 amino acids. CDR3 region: CASLGAGDGYTF. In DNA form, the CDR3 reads TGTGCCAGCCTCGGGGCAGGGGATGGCTACACCTTC.

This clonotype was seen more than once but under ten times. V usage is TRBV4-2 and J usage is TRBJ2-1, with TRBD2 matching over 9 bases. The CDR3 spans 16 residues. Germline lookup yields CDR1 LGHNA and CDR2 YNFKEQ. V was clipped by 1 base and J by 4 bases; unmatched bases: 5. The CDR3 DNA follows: TGTGCCAGCAGCCAAGGGGCTAGCGGGACTTACAATGAGCAGTTCTTC. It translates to CASSQGASGTYNEQFF.

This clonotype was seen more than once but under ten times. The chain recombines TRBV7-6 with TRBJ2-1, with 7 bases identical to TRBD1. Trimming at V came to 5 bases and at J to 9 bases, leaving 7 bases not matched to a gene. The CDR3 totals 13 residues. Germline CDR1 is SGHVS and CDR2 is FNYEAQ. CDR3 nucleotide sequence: TGTGCCAGCAGCCCAGGGGGTTTCGCTGAGCAGTTCTTC. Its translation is CASSPGGFAEQFF.

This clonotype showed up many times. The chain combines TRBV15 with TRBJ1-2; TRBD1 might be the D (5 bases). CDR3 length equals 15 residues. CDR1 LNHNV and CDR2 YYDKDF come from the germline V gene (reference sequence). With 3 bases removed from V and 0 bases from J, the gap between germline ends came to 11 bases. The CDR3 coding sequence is TGTGCCACCAGCAGCGGGGACGGATCTAACTATGGCTACACCTTC. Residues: CATSSGDGSNYGYTF.

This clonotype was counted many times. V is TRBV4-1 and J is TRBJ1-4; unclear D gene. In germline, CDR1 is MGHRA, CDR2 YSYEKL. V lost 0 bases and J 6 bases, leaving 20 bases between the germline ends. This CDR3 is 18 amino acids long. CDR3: CASSQDPWSPQVYEKLFF. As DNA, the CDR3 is TGCGCCAGCAGCCAAGATCCTTGGAGCCCCCAAGTGTATGAAAAACTGTTTTTT.

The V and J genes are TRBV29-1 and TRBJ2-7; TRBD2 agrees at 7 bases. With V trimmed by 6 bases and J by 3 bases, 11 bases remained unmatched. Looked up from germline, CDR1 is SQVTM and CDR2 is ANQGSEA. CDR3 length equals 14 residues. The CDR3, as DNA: TGCAGCGTGGGGAGGGACTGGCAAGACTACGAGCAGTACTTC. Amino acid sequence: CSVGRDWQDYEQYF.

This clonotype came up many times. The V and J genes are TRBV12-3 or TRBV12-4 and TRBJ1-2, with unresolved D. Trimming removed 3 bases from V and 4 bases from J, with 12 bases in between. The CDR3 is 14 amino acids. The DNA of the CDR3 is TGTGCCAGCAGTTTTGGTCCCCGTCTCTATGGCTACACCTTC. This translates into CASSFGPRLYGYTF.

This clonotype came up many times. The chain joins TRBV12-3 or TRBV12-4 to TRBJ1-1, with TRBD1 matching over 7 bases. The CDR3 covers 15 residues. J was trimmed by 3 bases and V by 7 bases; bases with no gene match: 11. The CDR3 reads CASKGTANEDTEAFF. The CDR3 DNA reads TGTGCCAGCAAGGGGACAGCCAATGAGGACACTGAAGCTTTCTTT.

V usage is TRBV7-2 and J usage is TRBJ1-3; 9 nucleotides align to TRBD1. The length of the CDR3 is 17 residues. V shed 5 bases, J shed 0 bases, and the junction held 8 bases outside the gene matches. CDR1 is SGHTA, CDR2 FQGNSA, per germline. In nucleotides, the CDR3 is TGTGCCAGCAGCGGACAGGGACAGGGAGGCTCTGGAAACACCATATATTTT. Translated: CASSGQGQGGSGNTIYF.

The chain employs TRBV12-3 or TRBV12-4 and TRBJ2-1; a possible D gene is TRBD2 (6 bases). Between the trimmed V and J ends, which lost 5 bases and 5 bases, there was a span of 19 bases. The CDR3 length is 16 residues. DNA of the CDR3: TGTGCCAGCAGTGGGGACTCAACAAGGCTACACAATGAGCAGTTCTTC. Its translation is CASSGDSTRLHNEQFF.

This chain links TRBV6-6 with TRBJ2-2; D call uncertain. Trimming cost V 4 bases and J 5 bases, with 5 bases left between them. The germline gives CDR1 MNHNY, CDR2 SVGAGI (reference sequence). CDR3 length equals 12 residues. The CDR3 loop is CASSSRTGELFF. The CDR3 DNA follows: TGTGCCAGCAGTTCCAGGACCGGGGAGCTGTTTTTT.

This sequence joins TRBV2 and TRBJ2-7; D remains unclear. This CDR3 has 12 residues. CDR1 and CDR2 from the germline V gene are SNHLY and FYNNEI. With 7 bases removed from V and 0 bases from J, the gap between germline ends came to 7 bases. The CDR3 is CASNGDSYEQYF. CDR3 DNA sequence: TGTGCCAGCAACGGTGACTCCTACGAGCAGTACTTC.

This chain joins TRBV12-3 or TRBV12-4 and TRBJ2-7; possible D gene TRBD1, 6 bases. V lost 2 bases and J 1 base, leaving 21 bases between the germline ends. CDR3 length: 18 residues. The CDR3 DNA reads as TGTGCCAGCAGTTTATCTGTTTCGTGGACAGCACCATCCTACGAGCAGTACTTC. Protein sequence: CASSLSVSWTAPSYEQYF.

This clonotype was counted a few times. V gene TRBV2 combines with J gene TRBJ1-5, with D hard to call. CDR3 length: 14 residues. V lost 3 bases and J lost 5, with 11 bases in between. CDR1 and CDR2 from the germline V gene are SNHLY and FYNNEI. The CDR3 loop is CASSDGLVDQPQHF. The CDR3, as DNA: TGTGCCAGCAGTGATGGTTTGGTGGATCAGCCCCAGCATTTT.

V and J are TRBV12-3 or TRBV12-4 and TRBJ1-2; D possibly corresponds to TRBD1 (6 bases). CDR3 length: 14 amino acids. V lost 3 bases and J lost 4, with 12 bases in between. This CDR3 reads CASSFDRKFYGYTF. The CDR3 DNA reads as TGTGCCAGCAGTTTTGACAGGAAGTTCTATGGCTACACCTTC.

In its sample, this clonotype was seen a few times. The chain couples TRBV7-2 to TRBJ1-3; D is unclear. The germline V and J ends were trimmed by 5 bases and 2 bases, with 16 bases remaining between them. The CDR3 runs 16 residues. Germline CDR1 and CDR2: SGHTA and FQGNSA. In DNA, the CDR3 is TGTGCCAGCAGCCTGGTAGGACTTTCGACTGGAAACACCATATATTTT. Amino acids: CASSLVGLSTGNTIYF.